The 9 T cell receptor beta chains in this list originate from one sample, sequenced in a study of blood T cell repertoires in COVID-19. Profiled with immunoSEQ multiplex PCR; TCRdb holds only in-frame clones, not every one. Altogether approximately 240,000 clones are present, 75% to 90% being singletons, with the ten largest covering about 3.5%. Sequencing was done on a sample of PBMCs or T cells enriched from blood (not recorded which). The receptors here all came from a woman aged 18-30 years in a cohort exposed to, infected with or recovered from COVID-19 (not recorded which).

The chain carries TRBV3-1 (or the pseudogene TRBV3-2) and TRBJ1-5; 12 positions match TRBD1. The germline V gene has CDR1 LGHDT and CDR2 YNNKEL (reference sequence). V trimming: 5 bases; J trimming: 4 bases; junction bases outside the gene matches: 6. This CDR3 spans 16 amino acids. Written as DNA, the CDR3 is TGTGCCAGCAGCGGGGGACAGGGGGCTAGTAATCAGCCCCAGCATTTT. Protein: CASSGGQGASNQPQHF.

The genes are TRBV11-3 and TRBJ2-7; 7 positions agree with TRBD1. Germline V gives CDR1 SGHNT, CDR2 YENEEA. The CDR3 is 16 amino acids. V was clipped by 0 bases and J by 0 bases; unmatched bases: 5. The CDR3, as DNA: TGTGCCAGCAGCTTAGAGGGACAGCTTTCCTCCTACGAGCAGTACTTC. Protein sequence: CASSLEGQLSSYEQYF. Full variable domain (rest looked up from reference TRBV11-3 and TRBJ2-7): EAGVVQSPRYKIIEKKQPVAFWCNPISGHNTLYWYLQNLGQGPELLIRYENEEAVDDSQLPKDRFSAERLKGVDSTLKIQPAELGDSAVYLCASSLEGQLSSYEQYFGPGTRLTVT.

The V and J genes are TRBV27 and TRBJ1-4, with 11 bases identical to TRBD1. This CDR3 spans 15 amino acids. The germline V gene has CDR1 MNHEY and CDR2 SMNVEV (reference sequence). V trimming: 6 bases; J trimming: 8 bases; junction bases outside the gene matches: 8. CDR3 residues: CASRGTGGGEEKLFF. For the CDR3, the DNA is TGTGCCAGCAGAGGGACAGGGGGAGGTGAGGAAAAACTGTTTTTT.

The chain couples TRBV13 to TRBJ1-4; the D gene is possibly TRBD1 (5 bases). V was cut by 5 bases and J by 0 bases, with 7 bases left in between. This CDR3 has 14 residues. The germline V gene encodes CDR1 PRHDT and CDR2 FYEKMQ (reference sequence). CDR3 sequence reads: CASSQTATNEKLFF. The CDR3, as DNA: TGTGCCAGCAGCCAGACAGCAACTAATGAAAAACTGTTTTTT.

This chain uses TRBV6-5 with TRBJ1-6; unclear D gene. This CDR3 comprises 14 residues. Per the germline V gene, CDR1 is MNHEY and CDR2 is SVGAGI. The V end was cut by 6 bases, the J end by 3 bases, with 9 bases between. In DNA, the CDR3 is TGTGCCAGCAGGCCTCAGGACTATAATTCACCCCTCCACTTT. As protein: CASRPQDYNSPLHF.

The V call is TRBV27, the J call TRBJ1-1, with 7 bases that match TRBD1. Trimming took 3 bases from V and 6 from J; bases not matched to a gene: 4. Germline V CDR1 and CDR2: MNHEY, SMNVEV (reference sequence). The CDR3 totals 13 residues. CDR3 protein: CASSFVGGAEAFF. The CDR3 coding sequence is TGTGCCAGCAGTTTTGTAGGGGGCGCTGAAGCTTTCTTT.

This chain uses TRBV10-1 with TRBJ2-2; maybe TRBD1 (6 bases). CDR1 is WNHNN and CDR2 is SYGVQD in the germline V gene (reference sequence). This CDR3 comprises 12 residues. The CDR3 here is CAVQGNTGELFF. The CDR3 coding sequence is TGCGCGGTACAGGGGAACACCGGGGAGCTGTTTTTT.

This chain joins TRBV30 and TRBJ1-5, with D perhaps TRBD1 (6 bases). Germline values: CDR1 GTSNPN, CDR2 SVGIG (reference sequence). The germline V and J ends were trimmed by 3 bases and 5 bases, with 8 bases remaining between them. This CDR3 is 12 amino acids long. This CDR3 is CAWRQGDQPQHF. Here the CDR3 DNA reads TGTGCCTGGAGACAGGGAGATCAGCCCCAGCATTTT.

CDR3 nucleotide sequence: TGTGCCAGCAGCTTAGTTGACAGGGGGCAACCTGAAGCTTTCTTT. This translates into CASSLVDRGQPEAFF. The V gene is TRBV7-8, the J gene TRBJ1-1; 10 bases are shared with TRBD1. Germline assignment: CDR1 SGHVS and CDR2 FQNEAQ. Trimming cost V 1 base and J 6 bases; bases outside gene matches: 5. The CDR3 loop spans 15 amino acids.